Below are 23 T cell receptor beta chains sequenced from a single sample in a study of blood T cell repertoires in COVID-19. The table came from immunoSEQ multiplex PCR; TCRdb's copy has only in-frame clones and leaves some out. Of around 99,000 clones listed, 85% to 90% were seen once; the top ten hold 1% to 1.4%. Sequencing was done on a sample of peripheral blood. The source is a human donor in a cohort sampled during active COVID-19.

V usage is TRBV2 and J usage is TRBJ1-5; 10 positions match TRBD1. Germline V CDR1 and CDR2: SNHLY, FYNNEI. After removal of 3 bases from V and 3 bases from J, the junction contained 5 bases not matched to a gene. This CDR3 has 16 amino acids. The CDR3, as DNA: TGTGCCAGCAGTGAGGGGACAGGGGCTTACAATCAGCCCCAGCATTTT. Its protein product is CASSEGTGAYNQPQHF.

J is TRBJ1-1 and V is TRBV9; D might be TRBD1 (6 bases). Germline-derived CDR1 and CDR2 are SGDLS and YYNGEE. The CDR3 totals 15 residues. Trimming stripped 0 bases from V and 1 base from J, with 10 bases between. The CDR3 here is CASSVGRTANTEAFF. CDR3 bases: TGTGCCAGCAGCGTAGGCCGGACAGCGAACACTGAAGCTTTCTTT.

The DNA for the CDR3 is TGTGCCAGCAGTTACTCGATCAGGGGGAAGAACGAGCAGTACTTC. Its translation: CASSYSIRGKNEQYF. The chain combines TRBV6-5 with TRBJ2-7; 7 bases are shared with TRBD1. CDR1 is MNHEY, CDR2 SVGAGI, per germline. With 0 bases clipped from V and 5 bases from J, the junction kept 7 bases outside the gene matches. The CDR3 loop spans 15 amino acids.

The V and J genes are TRBV27 and TRBJ2-3; TRBD2 matches 7 bases. CDR3 length equals 15 residues. Germline values: CDR1 MNHEY, CDR2 SMNVEV (reference sequence). With V trimmed by 6 bases and J by 2 bases, 8 bases remained unmatched. CDR3 sequence (DNA): TGTGCCAGCAGCCTGACTAGCTCAAACACAGATACGCAGTATTTT. Encoded protein: CASSLTSSNTDTQYF.

The gene calls are TRBV28 and TRBJ2-1, with 9 positions matching TRBD1. Trimming at V came to 5 bases and at J to 15 bases, leaving 14 bases not matched to a gene. The CDR3 is 14 amino acids. The V gene's germline CDR1 is MDHEN and CDR2 SYDVKM. CDR3 loop: CASSPPGTGPPWFF. The CDR3 bases are TGTGCCAGCAGTCCCCCCGGGACAGGGCCCCCTTGGTTCTTC.

This clone appeared a single time. The chain carries TRBV7-9 and TRBJ1-1; no definite D call. The V end lost 1 base, the J end lost 10 bases, and 7 bases lay between the germline ends. Germline V gives CDR1 SEHNR, CDR2 FQNEAQ (reference sequence). The CDR3 consists of 11 residues. CDR3 in amino acids: CASSLDAGAFF. The CDR3 DNA sequence: TGTGCCAGCAGCTTAGATGCGGGAGCTTTCTTT.

This chain uses TRBV14 with TRBJ1-2; 8 bases fit TRBD1. CDR1 is SGHDN and CDR2 is FVKESK in the germline V gene. This CDR3 comprises 15 residues. V was clipped by 4 bases and J by 8 bases; unmatched bases: 12. CDR3 bases: TGTGCCAGCAGCCCCGGACAGGGAGGGCTACAGGGCTACACCTTC. It codes for CASSPGQGGLQGYTF.

The chain uses TRBV6-6 and TRBJ2-1, with 9 bases identical to TRBD2. CDR1 is MNHNY, CDR2 SVGAGI, per germline (reference sequence). V trimming: 2 bases; J trimming: 8 bases; junction bases outside the gene matches: 10. The CDR3 has 16 amino acids. CDR3 loop: CASSYPLAGPRDEQFF. The CDR3 DNA follows: TGTGCCAGCAGTTACCCACTAGCGGGTCCACGGGATGAGCAGTTCTTC.

The gene calls are TRBV7-2 and TRBJ1-6, with D perhaps matching TRBD1 (5 bases). Germline V gene sequence: CDR1 SGHTA, CDR2 FQGNSA. CDR3 length: 16 amino acids. Deletions cut 3 bases from V and 7 bases from J, with 16 bases between. The CDR3 nucleotides are TGTGCCAGCAGCTTGCCCCTAGGGGTAGGCAATTCACCCCTCCACTTT. Amino acid sequence: CASSLPLGVGNSPLHF. Filled out from reference TRBV7-2 and TRBJ1-6, the complete variable domain reads GAGVSQSPSNKVTEKGKDVELRCDPISGHTALYWYRQSLGQGLEFLIYFQGNSAPDKSGLPSDRFSAERTGGSVSTLTIQRTQQEDSAVYLCASSLPLGVGNSPLHFGNGTRLTVT.

The V and J genes are TRBV28 and TRBJ2-7; tentative D call: TRBD2 (5 bases). V dropped 3 bases and J dropped 0 bases, with 15 bases sitting between them. CDR1 and CDR2 (germline): MDHEN, SYDVKM. The CDR3 length is 16 residues. Written as DNA, the CDR3 is TGTGCCAGCAGTTTCGGTGTGCGGGCACTCTCCTACGAGCAGTACTTC. It is translated as CASSFGVRALSYEQYF. Filled out from reference TRBV28 and TRBJ2-7, the complete variable domain reads DVKVTQSSRYLVKRTGEKVFLECVQDMDHENMFWYRQDPGLGLRLIYFSYDVKMKEKGDIPEGYSVSREKKERFSLILESASTNQTSMYLCASSFGVRALSYEQYFGPGTRLTVT.

This clone occurred once. The CDR3 region is CASSPGGYEQYF. The CDR3 nucleotides read TGTGCCAGCAGCCCAGGAGGTTACGAGCAGTACTTC. The chain employs TRBV11-3 and TRBJ2-7, with D possibly matching TRBD2 (5 bases). V shed 5 bases and J shed 4 bases, with 9 bases lying between them. The CDR3 extends over 12 amino acids. In germline, CDR1 is SGHNT, CDR2 YENEEA.

The chain's CDR3 is CATSDQRGANTGELFF. The CDR3 DNA reads TGTGCCACCAGTGACCAACGAGGAGCGAACACCGGGGAGCTGTTTTTT. V and J are TRBV24-1 and TRBJ2-2; D uncertain. Germline V CDR1 and CDR2: KGHDR, SFDVKD. The CDR3 is 16 amino acids. V lost 4 bases and J lost 0, with 11 bases in between.

V is TRBV18 and J is TRBJ1-5, with D hard to call. Trimming removed 5 bases from V and 5 bases from J, with 10 bases in between. This CDR3 region has 13 residues. From germline, CDR1 is KGHSH and CDR2 LQKENI. The CDR3 loop is CASSVSRDQPQHF. CDR3 DNA sequence: TGTGCCAGCTCAGTATCTCGGGATCAGCCCCAGCATTTT.

The chain couples TRBV28 to TRBJ1-2, with 7 bases aligning to TRBD1. Losses at the gene ends were 3 bases for V and 5 bases for J; bases not matched to a gene: 3. Germline V gene sequence: CDR1 MDHEN, CDR2 SYDVKM. The CDR3 runs 13 residues. The CDR3 loop reads CASSLGQFYGYTF. CDR3 nucleotide sequence: TGTGCCAGCAGTTTGGGACAGTTTTATGGCTACACCTTC.

This chain joins TRBV5-5 and TRBJ1-2; D ambiguous. The CDR3 has 14 amino acids. Germline CDR1 SGHKS, CDR2 YYEKEE (reference sequence). Trimming removed 2 bases at V and 2 bases at J, with 10 bases between. CDR3 in amino acids: CASSFYGGNYGYTF. Written as DNA, the CDR3 is TGTGCCAGCAGCTTTTACGGAGGGAACTATGGCTACACCTTC.

The V gene is TRBV7-9, the J gene TRBJ1-1; unclear D gene. Germline-derived CDR1 and CDR2 are SEHNR and FQNEAQ (reference sequence). The CDR3 runs to 14 residues. Trimming took 0 bases from V and 5 from J, leaving 10 bases between them. CDR3 region: CASSLASSGTEAFF. The CDR3 nucleotides read TGTGCCAGCAGCTTAGCGTCCTCGGGAACTGAAGCTTTCTTT.

V is TRBV5-1 and J is TRBJ1-4; 8 bases are a match to TRBD1. Unmatched junction bases numbered 9, after V lost 1 base and J lost 4 bases. This CDR3 is built from 17 residues. Per the germline V gene, CDR1 is SGHRS and CDR2 is YFSETQ. The CDR3 loop reads CASSLQLRDRSNEKLFF. CDR3 DNA: TGCGCCAGCAGCTTGCAACTCCGGGACAGGAGTAATGAAAAACTGTTTTTT.

The rearrangement uses TRBV7-9 and TRBJ2-5, with no clear D. The CDR3 has 15 amino acids. Trimming left V 3 bases short and J 2 bases short, with 13 bases between. Germline CDR1 reads SEHNR; CDR2 reads FQNEAQ (reference sequence). The CDR3: CASSFPFSPQETQYF. The CDR3 nucleotides are TGTGCCAGCAGCTTCCCCTTTTCCCCTCAAGAGACCCAGTACTTC. Full variable domain (outside the CDR3, taken from reference TRBV7-9 and TRBJ2-5): DTGVSQNPRHKITKRGQNVTFRCDPISEHNRLYWYRQTLGQGPEFLTYFQNEAQLEKSRLLSDRFSAERPKGSFSTLEIQRTEQGDSAMYLCASSFPFSPQETQYFGPGTRLLVL.

The chain is built from TRBV2 and TRBJ1-1, with 10 bases that match TRBD1. The CDR3 length is 13 residues. The germline V gene has CDR1 SNHLY and CDR2 FYNNEI. V lost 6 bases to trimming and J lost 4 bases; unmatched junction nucleotides: 2. The CDR3 nucleotides are TGTGCCAGCAGGGACAGGGGGGTCACTGAAGCTTTCTTT. Translation gives CASRDRGVTEAFF. Based on the CDR3 plus reference TRBV2 and TRBJ1-1, the full variable domain is EPEVTQTPSHQVTQMGQEVILRCVPISNHLYFYWYRQILGQKVEFLVSFYNNEISEKSEIFDDQFSVERPDGSNFTLKIRSTKLEDSAMYFCASRDRGVTEAFFGQGTRLTVV.

CDR3 DNA sequence: TGTGCCAGCTCACCGCTGCGGGGGGCCTACAATGAGCAGTTCTTC. It is translated as CASSPLRGAYNEQFF. The V call is TRBV18, the J call TRBJ2-1; 8 bases match TRBD2. In germline, CDR1 is KGHSH, CDR2 LQKENI. The CDR3 loop spans 15 amino acids. The V gene end was trimmed by 3 bases and the J gene end by 2 bases; junction bases not matched to a gene: 3.

J is TRBJ2-3 and V is TRBV9, with 11 bases aligning to TRBD2. V shed 1 base and J 5 bases; nucleotides not matched to a gene: 9. In germline, CDR1 is SGDLS, CDR2 YYNGEE. The length of the CDR3 is 17 residues. The CDR3 reads CASSVLGSGGAKDTQYF. CDR3 sequence (DNA): TGTGCCAGCAGCGTACTTGGTAGCGGGGGGGCCAAAGATACGCAGTATTTT.

This clone appeared a single time. The chain couples TRBV12-3 or TRBV12-4 to TRBJ1-2, with a possible D match to TRBD1 (5 bases). This CDR3 comprises 13 residues. Trimming stripped 5 bases from V and 0 bases from J, with 7 bases between. The CDR3 is CASSHRSNYGYTF. The DNA of the CDR3 is TGTGCCAGCAGTCACAGGTCTAACTATGGCTACACCTTC.

The chain is built from TRBV19 and TRBJ2-5; a possible D gene is TRBD1 (6 bases). Germline V gives CDR1 LNHDA, CDR2 SQIVND (reference sequence). V lost 8 bases and J lost 5, with 18 bases in between. This CDR3 has 14 residues. The CDR3 loop is CASLRGVLMETQYF. The CDR3 nucleotides read TGTGCCAGTCTCAGGGGAGTTTTAATGGAGACCCAGTACTTC.